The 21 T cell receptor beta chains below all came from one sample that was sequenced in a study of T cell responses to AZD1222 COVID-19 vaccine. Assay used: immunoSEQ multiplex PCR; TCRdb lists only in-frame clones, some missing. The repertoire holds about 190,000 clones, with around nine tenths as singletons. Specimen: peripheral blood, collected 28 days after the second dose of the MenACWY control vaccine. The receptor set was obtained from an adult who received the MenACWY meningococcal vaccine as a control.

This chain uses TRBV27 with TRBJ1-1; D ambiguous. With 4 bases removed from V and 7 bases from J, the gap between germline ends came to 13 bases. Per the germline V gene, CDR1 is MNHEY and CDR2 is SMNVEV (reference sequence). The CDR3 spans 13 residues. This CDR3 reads CASSSLPVIEAFF. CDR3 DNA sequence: TGTGCCAGCAGTTCTCTCCCGGTCATTGAAGCTTTCTTT.

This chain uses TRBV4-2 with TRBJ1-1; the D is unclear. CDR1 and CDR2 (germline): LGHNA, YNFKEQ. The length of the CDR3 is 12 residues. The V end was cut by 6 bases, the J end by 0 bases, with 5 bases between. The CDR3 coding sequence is TGTGCCAGCAGTAAAATGAACACTGAAGCTTTCTTT. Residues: CASSKMNTEAFF.

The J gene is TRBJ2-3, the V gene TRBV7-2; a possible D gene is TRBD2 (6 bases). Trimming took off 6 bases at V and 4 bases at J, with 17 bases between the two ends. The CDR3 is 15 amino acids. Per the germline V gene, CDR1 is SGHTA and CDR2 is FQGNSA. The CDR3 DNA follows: TGTGCCAGCAGTGCCGGGCCTGGGGAGGCAGATACGCAGTATTTT. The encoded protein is CASSAGPGEADTQYF.

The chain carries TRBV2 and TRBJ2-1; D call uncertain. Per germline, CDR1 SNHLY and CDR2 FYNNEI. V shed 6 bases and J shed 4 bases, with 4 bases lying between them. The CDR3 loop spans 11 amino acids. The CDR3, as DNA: TGTGCCAGCAGCAGTTACAATGAGCAGTTCTTC. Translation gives CASSSYNEQFF.

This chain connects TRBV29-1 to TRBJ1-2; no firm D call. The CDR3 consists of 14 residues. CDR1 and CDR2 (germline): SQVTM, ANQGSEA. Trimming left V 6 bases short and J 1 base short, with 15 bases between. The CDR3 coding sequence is TGCAGCGTGAGGACCGATACCCTTAACTATGGCTACACCTTC. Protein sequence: CSVRTDTLNYGYTF.

CDR3 sequence: CASSQDLHRPQHF. The CDR3 DNA is TGTGCCAGCAGCCAAGATTTGCACCGGCCCCAGCATTTT. This chain joins TRBV3-1 (or the pseudogene TRBV3-2) and TRBJ1-5; no reliable D call. CDR1 and CDR2 from the germline V gene are LGHDT and YNNKEL (reference sequence). This CDR3 region has 13 residues. Trimming stripped 0 bases from V and 9 bases from J, with 9 bases between.

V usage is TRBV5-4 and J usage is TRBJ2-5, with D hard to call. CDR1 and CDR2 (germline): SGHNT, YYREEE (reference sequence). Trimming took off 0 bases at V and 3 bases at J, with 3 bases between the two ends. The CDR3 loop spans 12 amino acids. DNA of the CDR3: TGTGCCAGCAGCTTGGGCGAAGAGACCCAGTACTTC. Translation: CASSLGEETQYF.

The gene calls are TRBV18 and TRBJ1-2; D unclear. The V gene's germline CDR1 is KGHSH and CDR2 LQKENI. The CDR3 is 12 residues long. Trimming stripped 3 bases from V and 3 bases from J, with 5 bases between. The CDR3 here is CASSPNDYGYTF. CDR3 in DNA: TGTGCCAGCTCACCGAACGACTATGGCTACACCTTC.

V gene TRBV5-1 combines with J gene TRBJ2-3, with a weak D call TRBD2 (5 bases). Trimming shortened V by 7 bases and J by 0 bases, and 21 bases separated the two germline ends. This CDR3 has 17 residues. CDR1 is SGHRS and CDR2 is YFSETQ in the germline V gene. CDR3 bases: TGCGCCAGCCCGCCGGCAGGAATGGAGGAGAGCACAGATACGCAGTATTTT. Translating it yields CASPPAGMEESTDTQYF.

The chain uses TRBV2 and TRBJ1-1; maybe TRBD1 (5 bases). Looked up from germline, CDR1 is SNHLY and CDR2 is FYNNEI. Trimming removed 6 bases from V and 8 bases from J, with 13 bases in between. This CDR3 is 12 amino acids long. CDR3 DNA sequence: TGTGCCAGCAGCAGGGAAGTCAGAGAAGCTTTCTTT. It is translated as CASSREVREAFF.

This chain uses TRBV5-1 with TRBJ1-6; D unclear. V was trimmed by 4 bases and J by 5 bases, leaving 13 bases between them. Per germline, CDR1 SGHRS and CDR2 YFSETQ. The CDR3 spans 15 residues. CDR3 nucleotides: TGCGCCAGCAGCCCGGACCTGCGGAATAATTCACCCCTCCACTTT. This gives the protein CASSPDLRNNSPLHF.

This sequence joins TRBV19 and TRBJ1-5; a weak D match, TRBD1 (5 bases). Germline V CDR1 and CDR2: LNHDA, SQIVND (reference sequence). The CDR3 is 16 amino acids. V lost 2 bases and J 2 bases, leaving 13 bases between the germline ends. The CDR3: CASSIPRELGNQPQHF. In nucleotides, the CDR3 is TGTGCCAGTAGTATACCCAGGGAGCTTGGCAATCAGCCCCAGCATTTT.

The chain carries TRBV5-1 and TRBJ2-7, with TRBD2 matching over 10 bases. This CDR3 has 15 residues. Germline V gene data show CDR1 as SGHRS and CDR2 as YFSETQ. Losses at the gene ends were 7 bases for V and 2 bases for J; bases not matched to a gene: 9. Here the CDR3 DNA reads TGCGCCAGCTGGGATCCTAGCGGGGGAGCCTACGAGCAGTACTTC. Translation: CASWDPSGGAYEQYF.

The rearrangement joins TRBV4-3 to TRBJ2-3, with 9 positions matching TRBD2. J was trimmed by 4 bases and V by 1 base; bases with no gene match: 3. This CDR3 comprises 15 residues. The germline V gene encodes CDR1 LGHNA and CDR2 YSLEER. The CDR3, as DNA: TGCGCCAGCAGCCAAGTTAGCGGGAGTGCAGATACGCAGTATTTT. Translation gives CASSQVSGSADTQYF.

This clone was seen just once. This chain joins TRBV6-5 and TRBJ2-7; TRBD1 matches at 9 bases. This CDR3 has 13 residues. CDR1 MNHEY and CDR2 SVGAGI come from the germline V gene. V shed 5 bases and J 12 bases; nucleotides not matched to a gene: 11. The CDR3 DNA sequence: TGTGCCAGCAGTCAAACCGGGACAGGGAGGAGGTACTTC. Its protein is CASSQTGTGRRYF.

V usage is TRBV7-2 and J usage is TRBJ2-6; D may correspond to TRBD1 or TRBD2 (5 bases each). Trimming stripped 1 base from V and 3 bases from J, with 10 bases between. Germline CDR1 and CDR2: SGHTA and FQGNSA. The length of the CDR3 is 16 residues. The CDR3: CASSLGGAFGANVLTF. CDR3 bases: TGTGCCAGCAGCTTAGGAGGGGCGTTTGGGGCCAACGTCCTGACTTTC.

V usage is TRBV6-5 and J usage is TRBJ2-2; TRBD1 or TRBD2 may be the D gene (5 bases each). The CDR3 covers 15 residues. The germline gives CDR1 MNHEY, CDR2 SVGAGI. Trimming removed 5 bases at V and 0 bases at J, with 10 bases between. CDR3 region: CASSPGTANTGELFF. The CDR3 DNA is TGTGCCAGCAGTCCCGGGACGGCGAACACCGGGGAGCTGTTTTTT.

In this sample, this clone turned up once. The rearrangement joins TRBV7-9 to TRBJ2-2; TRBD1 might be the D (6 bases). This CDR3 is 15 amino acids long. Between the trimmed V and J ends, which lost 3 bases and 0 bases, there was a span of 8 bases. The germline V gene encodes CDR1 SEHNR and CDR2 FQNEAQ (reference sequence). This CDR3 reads CASSFGTPNTGELFF. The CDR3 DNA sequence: TGTGCCAGCAGCTTCGGGACACCGAACACCGGGGAGCTGTTTTTT.

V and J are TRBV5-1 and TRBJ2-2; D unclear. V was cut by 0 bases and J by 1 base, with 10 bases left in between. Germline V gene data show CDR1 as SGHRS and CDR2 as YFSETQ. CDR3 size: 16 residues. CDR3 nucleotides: TGCGCCAGCAGCTTGGTTTGGACGGGGAACACCGGGGAGCTGTTTTTT. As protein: CASSLVWTGNTGELFF.

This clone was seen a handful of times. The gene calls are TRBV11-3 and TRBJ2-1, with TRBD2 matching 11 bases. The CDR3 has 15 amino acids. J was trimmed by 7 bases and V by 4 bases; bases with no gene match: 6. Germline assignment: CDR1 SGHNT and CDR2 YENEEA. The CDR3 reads CASSSSRLAGNEQFF. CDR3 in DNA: TGTGCCAGCAGCTCAAGCCGACTAGCGGGAAATGAGCAGTTCTTC.

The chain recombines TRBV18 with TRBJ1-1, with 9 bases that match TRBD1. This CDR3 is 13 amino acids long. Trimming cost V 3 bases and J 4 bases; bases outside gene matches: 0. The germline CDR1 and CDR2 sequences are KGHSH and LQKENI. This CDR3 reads CASSPGQGTEAFF. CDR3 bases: TGTGCCAGCTCACCGGGACAGGGCACTGAAGCTTTCTTT.